The sequence of this T cell receptor beta chain was determined in a study of T-cell reconstitution after alpha-beta-depleted transplantation in children. Broader study findings: Reports say that about two months after transplant, the alpha-beta T cells came out of several hundred graft clones that had expanded. Once a year had passed after transplant, T-cell counts and diversity came mostly from newly produced T cells. Some patients owed their high day-60 TCRbeta diversity to surviving recipient T cells and thymic progenitors.

The library targeted TCRbeta and was prepared with unique molecular identifiers. In TCRdb, the PCR reads were re-called with MiXCR into one record per CDR3 protein. There are roughly 280,000 distinct CDR3 sequences in the sample; under 14% occur only once, and about 25% lies in the top ten. This clonotype was seen at least ten times. Its antigen is not identified. This receptor was identified in a male patient aged 2-15 years who had a stem cell transplant for chronic granulomatous disease, so the T cells may come from the graft donor. This specimen consisted of peripheral blood, obtained 180 days after TCRalphabeta/CD19-depleted stem cell transplant.

CDR3 DNA: TGCGCCAGCAGCCAAGTCCTGAGACATCTCTACAATGAGCAGTTCTTC. This codes for CASSQVLRHLYNEQFF. This chain links TRBV4-1 with TRBJ2-1; D unresolved. The CDR3 length is 16 residues. The V and J ends lost 1 base and 3 bases respectively, with 13 bases between them. In germline, CDR1 is MGHRA, CDR2 YSYEKL.